Sequencing of this T cell receptor beta chain was carried out in a study of cytomegalovirus exposure and HLA in healthy donors. Regarding the study as a whole: Rarity marked most TCR sequences, yet some public TCRs occurred in many donors.

PCR primers comprised 60 Vbeta and 13 Jbeta primers. Assay used: immunoSEQ multiplex PCR; TCRdb lists only in-frame clones, some missing. The sample yields 150,000 to 200,000 clones, under 85% seen once. In this sample, this clone turned up a few times. Its antigen is not known. CDR3 length: 13 residues. Germline CDR1 reads MNHEY; CDR2 reads SVGAGI. V shed 2 bases and J 9 bases; nucleotides not matched to a gene: 4. The V call is TRBV6-5, the J call TRBJ2-1, with TRBD1 matching over 7 bases. The specimen sequenced was PBMCs. The sequence was collected from a male donor in good health and CMV-seronegative. The CDR3: CASSYTGAAEQFF. The DNA for the CDR3 is TGTGCCAGCAGTTACACAGGGGCCGCTGAGCAGTTCTTC.